What follows are 9 T cell receptor beta chains derived from one specimen sequenced in a study of blood T cell repertoires in COVID-19. Here immunoSEQ multiplex PCR was the method, and the copy in TCRdb shows in-frame clones only, minus some. The data show roughly 440,000 clones, with 70% to 90% seen just once and around 12% held by the top ten. Specimen: peripheral blood. These receptors all stem from a woman between 45 and 60 years old with COVID-19, enrolled during active disease.

In regard to this clone: Other DNA sequences in the sample encode the same CDR3. This chain connects TRBV6-1 to TRBJ2-5; D call uncertain. The CDR3 loop spans 14 amino acids. Germline lookup yields CDR1 MNHNS and CDR2 SASEGT. V shed 2 bases and J shed 1 base, with 8 bases lying between them. The chain's CDR3 is CASSESGRQETQYF. The CDR3 DNA reads TGTGCCAGCAGTGAATCTGGGCGCCAAGAGACCCAGTACTTC.

V is TRBV6-7 and J is TRBJ1-5; no firm D call. TRBV6-7 is given ORF status, its function remaining uncertain. V was trimmed by 5 bases and J by 9 bases, leaving 17 bases between them. The CDR3 runs to 14 residues. CDR3 nucleotide sequence: TGTGCCAGCAGTAGATGTCTGCCGGGTTCGCCCCAGCATTTT. The encoded protein is CASSRCLPGSPQHF.

As for this clone: The germline gene is not matched at one end of the junction; a read error may be the cause. The rearrangement joins TRBV6-5 to TRBJ2-1; 9 bases align to TRBD1. The CDR3 totals 13 residues. From germline, CDR1 is MNHEY and CDR2 SVGAGI. This CDR3 is CASTGGPGQGKVF. CDR3 DNA: TGTGCCAGCACCGGCGGACCGGGACAGGGTAAGGTCTTC.

The V and J genes are TRBV29-1 and TRBJ1-5; TRBD1 matches at 8 bases. Unmatched junction bases numbered 5, after V lost 6 bases and J lost 4 bases. The CDR3 extends over 13 amino acids. Germline lookup yields CDR1 SQVTM and CDR2 ANQGSEA. CDR3 nucleotide sequence: TGCAGCGTCGGACAGGGTTGGAATCAGCCCCAGCATTTT. This translates into CSVGQGWNQPQHF.

The J gene is TRBJ1-2, the V gene TRBV28, with D perhaps TRBD1 (6 bases). Trimming cost V 6 bases and J 4 bases, with 21 bases left between them. Germline V gives CDR1 MDHEN, CDR2 SYDVKM. This CDR3 has 16 amino acids. CDR3 sequence (DNA): TGTGCCAGCAGCACCCCTGGGGAGGGACAAGTCTATGGCTACACCTTC. Its protein is CASSTPGEGQVYGYTF.

The J gene is TRBJ1-1, the V gene TRBV20-1; tentatively, D is TRBD1 (6 bases). V lost 3 bases to trimming and J lost 0 bases, with 14 bases between them. Per the germline V gene, CDR1 is DFQATT and CDR2 is SNEGSKA (reference sequence). The CDR3 runs 15 residues. The CDR3 nucleotides read TGCAGTGCTAGTCGCAGGGGCAACATGAACACTGAAGCTTTCTTT. Translation gives CSASRRGNMNTEAFF.

The chain has TRBV9 and TRBJ2-2; 10 nucleotides agree with TRBD2. CDR1 and CDR2 (germline): SGDLS, YYNGEE. V shed 0 bases, J shed 7 bases, and the junction held 9 bases outside the gene matches. The CDR3 spans 17 residues. CDR3 DNA: TGTGCCAGCAGCGTAGACCCAGCGGGGGGGCTCAGCGGGGAGCTGTTTTTT. Protein sequence: CASSVDPAGGLSGELFF.

This chain joins TRBV6-5 and TRBJ1-3, with a weak D call TRBD1 (6 bases). The CDR3 sequence is 13 residues long. With 6 bases removed from V and 3 bases from J, the gap between germline ends came to 9 bases. Germline CDR1 reads MNHEY; CDR2 reads SVGAGI. The CDR3 DNA reads TGTGCCAGCAGGTCACAGGGTGGAAACACCATATATTTT. Translated: CASRSQGGNTIYF.

The chain has TRBV6-6 and TRBJ2-1, with 7 bases that match TRBD2. This CDR3 has 15 amino acids. Germline V lookup: CDR1 MNHNY, CDR2 SVGAGI (reference sequence). Unmatched junction bases numbered 10, after V lost 10 bases and J lost 1 base. CDR3 amino acids: CATRRSGDSYNEQFF. CDR3 sequence (DNA): TGTGCCACCCGACGCAGCGGGGATTCCTACAATGAGCAGTTCTTC.